One sample yielded the 13 T cell receptor beta chains listed below, sequenced in a study of T cells in Graves' hyperthyroidism and ophthalmopathy. Authors of the study amplified TCR beta CDR3 regions from RNA transcripts. When the TCR CDR3 underwent first-round RT-PCR, the HTBI primer set was used. Each CDR3 protein gets one entry after TCRdb re-called the multiplex PCR reads with MiXCR. The sample contains around 690,000 distinct CDR3 sequences, roughly 20% of which appear only once. The sample was blood. The receptors were sampled from a young man with Graves' ophthalmopathy.

The sample holds a few counts of this clonotype. The CDR3 is CASSSTGGSDEQYF. In DNA form, the CDR3 reads TGTGCCAGCAGTTCTACGGGAGGTTCAGACGAGCAGTACTTC. The gene calls are TRBV28 and TRBJ2-7; TRBD2 matches 7 bases. The CDR3 is 14 residues long. CDR1 is MDHEN and CDR2 is SYDVKM in the germline V gene. Losses at the gene ends were 4 bases for V and 5 bases for J; bases not matched to a gene: 8. The full variable domain, its missing parts supplied by reference TRBV28 and TRBJ2-7, is DVKVTQSSRYLVKRTGEKVFLECVQDMDHENMFWYRQDPGLGLRLIYFSYDVKMKEKGDIPEGYSVSREKKERFSLILESASTNQTSMYLCASSSTGGSDEQYFGPGTRLTVT.

J is TRBJ2-1 and V is TRBV7-9; 9 nucleotides align to TRBD2. Per the germline V gene, CDR1 is SEHNR and CDR2 is FQNEAQ (reference sequence). CDR3 length: 15 amino acids. Trimming removed 2 bases from V and 3 bases from J; junction bases left unmatched: 2. CDR3 loop: CASSLKAGGYNEQFF. The DNA for the CDR3 is TGTGCCAGCAGCTTAAAAGCGGGAGGCTACAATGAGCAGTTCTTC.

Many counts were recorded for this clonotype. This chain links TRBV28 with TRBJ2-1, with 8 bases identical to TRBD2. Germline V CDR1 and CDR2: MDHEN, SYDVKM. CDR3 length: 14 amino acids. Trimming at V came to 7 bases and at J to 7 bases, leaving 9 bases not matched to a gene. The CDR3 reads CASKRREGLNEQFF. The CDR3 region has the DNA TGTGCCAGCAAACGCCGGGAGGGCCTAAATGAGCAGTTCTTC.

As DNA, the CDR3 is TGTGCCAGCAGTGCCACAGGGACTACAGATACGCAGTATTTT. It encodes CASSATGTTDTQYF. The J gene is TRBJ2-3, the V gene TRBV28; D could derive from TRBD1 or TRBD2 (6 bases each). V was pared by 5 bases and J by 3 bases, with 12 bases between. CDR1 is MDHEN and CDR2 is SYDVKM in the germline V gene. The CDR3 contains 14 residues.

V usage is TRBV10-3 and J usage is TRBJ1-3; D possibly corresponds to TRBD1 (5 bases). There are 12 residues in the CDR3. Deletions cut 10 bases from V and 2 bases from J, with 9 bases between. From germline, CDR1 is ENHRY and CDR2 SYGVKD. Here the CDR3 DNA reads TGTGCCAACCTGGGACCTGGAAACACCATATATTTT. Protein sequence: CANLGPGNTIYF.

This clonotype was recorded many times. The V gene is TRBV28, the J gene TRBJ2-2, with D perhaps TRBD1 (6 bases). Germline CDR1 MDHEN, CDR2 SYDVKM. V lost 5 bases and J 8 bases, leaving 12 bases between the germline ends. The CDR3 is made up of 13 amino acids. CDR3 bases: TGTGCCAGCAGTCTGACAGGAAGGGGGGAGCTGTTTTTT. It encodes CASSLTGRGELFF.

V usage is TRBV6-5 and J usage is TRBJ1-5, with TRBD1 matching over 7 bases. The V and J ends lost 0 bases and 3 bases, in that order; junction bases with no gene match: 5. Per germline, CDR1 MNHEY and CDR2 SVGAGI. The length of the CDR3 is 16 residues. CDR3 region: CASSYSAGGVNQPQHF. The CDR3 coding sequence is TGTGCCAGCAGTTACTCGGCAGGGGGTGTCAATCAGCCCCAGCATTTT.

The V gene is TRBV10-2, the J gene TRBJ2-3; TRBD2 agrees at 14 bases. Germline V CDR1 and CDR2: WSHSY, SAAADI. The CDR3 has 20 amino acids. V gave up 0 bases and J gave up 1 base; unmatched junction bases: 9. This CDR3 reads CASSESGGTSGRTGTDTQYF. The CDR3 nucleotides are TGCGCCAGCAGTGAGTCGGGAGGGACTAGCGGGAGAACGGGCACAGATACGCAGTATTTT.

The gene calls are TRBV6-2 or TRBV6-3 and TRBJ1-2; D is ambiguous. CDR3 length: 13 residues. V was cut by 3 bases and J by 4 bases, with 9 bases left in between. Germline V gene lookup returns CDR1 MNHEY and CDR2 SVGEGT. The CDR3 loop reads CASSYSQFYGYTF. The CDR3 nucleotides read TGTGCCAGCAGTTATAGTCAGTTCTATGGCTACACCTTC.

This clonotype was recorded a few times. The CDR3 loop reads CASSSSGSYGEQFF. The CDR3 DNA sequence: TGTGCCAGCAGTTCTAGCGGGAGTTACGGTGAGCAGTTCTTC. The rearrangement uses TRBV6-9 and TRBJ2-1; 10 bases fit TRBD2. CDR3 length: 14 residues. Germline V gene lookup returns CDR1 MNHGY and CDR2 SVAAGI. After removal of 4 bases from V and 9 bases from J, the junction contained 6 bases not matched to a gene.

With respect to this clonotype: Mismatch with germline at one junction end may stem from a read error. The rearrangement joins TRBV6-1 to TRBJ1-5, with D hard to call. This CDR3 comprises 13 residues. Germline assignment: CDR1 MNHNS and CDR2 SASEGT. CDR3: CASSESSYQPQHF. The CDR3 DNA is TGTGCCAGCAGTGAAAGTAGCTATCAGCCCCAGCATTTT.

This clonotype was picked up a small number of times. The chain uses TRBV29-1 and TRBJ2-5, with 8 bases fitting TRBD2. Per the germline V gene, CDR1 is SQVTM and CDR2 is ANQGSEA. The CDR3 contains 14 residues. With V trimmed by 6 bases and J by 1 base, 7 bases remained unmatched. The CDR3 region has the DNA TGCAGCGTCGGGGGGGCGGGCAGCCAAGAGACCCAGTACTTC. Protein sequence: CSVGGAGSQETQYF.

This clonotype appeared a few times. The chain joins TRBV7-9 to TRBJ2-7; perhaps D is TRBD1 or TRBD2 (7 bases each). Trimming took 5 bases from V and 3 from J, leaving 11 bases between them. This CDR3 comprises 13 residues. Germline V CDR1 and CDR2: SEHNR, FQNEAQ (reference sequence). The CDR3 here is CASSGGDSYEQYF. CDR3 bases: TGTGCCAGCAGCGGGGGGGACAGCTACGAGCAGTACTTC.